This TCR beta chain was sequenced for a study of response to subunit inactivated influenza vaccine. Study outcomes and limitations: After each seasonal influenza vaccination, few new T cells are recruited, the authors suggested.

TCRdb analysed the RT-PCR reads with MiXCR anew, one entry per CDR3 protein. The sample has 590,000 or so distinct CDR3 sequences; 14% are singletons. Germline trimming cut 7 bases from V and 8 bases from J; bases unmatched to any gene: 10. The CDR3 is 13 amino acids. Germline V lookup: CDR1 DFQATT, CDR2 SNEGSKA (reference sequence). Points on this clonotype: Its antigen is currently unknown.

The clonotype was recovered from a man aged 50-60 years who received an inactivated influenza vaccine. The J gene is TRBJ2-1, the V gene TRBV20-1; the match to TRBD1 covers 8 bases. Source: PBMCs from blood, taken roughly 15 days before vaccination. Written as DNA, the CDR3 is TGCAGTGGCGGACAGGGCCTAGGCCATGAGCAGTTCTTC. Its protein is CSGGQGLGHEQFF.